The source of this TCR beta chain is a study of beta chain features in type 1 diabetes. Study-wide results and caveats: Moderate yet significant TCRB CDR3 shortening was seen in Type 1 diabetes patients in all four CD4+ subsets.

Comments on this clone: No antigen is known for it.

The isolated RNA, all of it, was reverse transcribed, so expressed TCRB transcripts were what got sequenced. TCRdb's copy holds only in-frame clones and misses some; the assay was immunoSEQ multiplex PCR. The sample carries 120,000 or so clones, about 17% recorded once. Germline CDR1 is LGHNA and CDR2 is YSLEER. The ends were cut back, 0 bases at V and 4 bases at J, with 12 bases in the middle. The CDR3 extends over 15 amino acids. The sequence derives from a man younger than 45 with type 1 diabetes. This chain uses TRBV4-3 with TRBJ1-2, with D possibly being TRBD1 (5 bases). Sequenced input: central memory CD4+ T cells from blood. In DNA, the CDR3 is TGCGCCAGCAGCCAAGAGACGGGGACCATCTATGGCTACACCTTC. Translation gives CASSQETGTIYGYTF.